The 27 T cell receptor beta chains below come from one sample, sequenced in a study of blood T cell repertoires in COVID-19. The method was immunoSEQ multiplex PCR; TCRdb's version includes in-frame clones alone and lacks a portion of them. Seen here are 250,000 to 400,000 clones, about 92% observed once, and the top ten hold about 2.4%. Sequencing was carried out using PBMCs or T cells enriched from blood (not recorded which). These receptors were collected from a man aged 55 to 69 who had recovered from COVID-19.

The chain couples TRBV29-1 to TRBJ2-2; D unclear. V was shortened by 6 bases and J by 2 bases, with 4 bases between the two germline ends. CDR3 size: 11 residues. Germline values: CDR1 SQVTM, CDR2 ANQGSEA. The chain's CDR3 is CSVKNTGELFF. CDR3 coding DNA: TGCAGCGTCAAAAACACCGGGGAGCTGTTTTTT.

DNA for the CDR3: TGTGCCAGCAGCTTAGGGTTTTCCGGGACAGCTTCCTACGAGCAGTACTTC. This translates into CASSLGFSGTASYEQYF. The chain combines TRBV7-8 with TRBJ2-7; 7 nucleotides align to TRBD1. Trimming cost V 1 base and J 1 base; bases outside gene matches: 10. This CDR3 has 17 amino acids. Germline CDR1 and CDR2: SGHVS and FQNEAQ.

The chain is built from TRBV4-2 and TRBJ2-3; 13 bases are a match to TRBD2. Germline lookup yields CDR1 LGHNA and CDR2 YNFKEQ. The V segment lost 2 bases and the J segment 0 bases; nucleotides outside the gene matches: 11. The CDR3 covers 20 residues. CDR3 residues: CASSQRFTSGGDLSTDTQYF. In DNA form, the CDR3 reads TGTGCCAGCAGCCAACGATTTACTAGCGGGGGGGACCTTAGCACAGATACGCAGTATTTT.

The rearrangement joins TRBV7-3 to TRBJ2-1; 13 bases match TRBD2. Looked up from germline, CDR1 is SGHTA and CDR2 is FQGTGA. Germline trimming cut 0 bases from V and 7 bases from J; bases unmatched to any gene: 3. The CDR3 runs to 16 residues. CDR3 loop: CASSLTTSGRGNEQFF. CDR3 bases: TGTGCCAGCAGCTTAACCACTAGCGGGAGGGGGAATGAGCAGTTCTTC.

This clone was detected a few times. CDR3 nucleotide sequence: TGTGCCACTAAGGTTGGACGGGACTCCTACGAGCAGTACTTC. Its translation: CATKVGRDSYEQYF. The chain has TRBV10-3 and TRBJ2-7; tentative D call: TRBD2 (5 bases). The CDR3 contains 14 residues. The germline V and J ends were trimmed by 10 bases and 0 bases, with 16 bases remaining between them. Germline V gene sequence: CDR1 ENHRY, CDR2 SYGVKD.

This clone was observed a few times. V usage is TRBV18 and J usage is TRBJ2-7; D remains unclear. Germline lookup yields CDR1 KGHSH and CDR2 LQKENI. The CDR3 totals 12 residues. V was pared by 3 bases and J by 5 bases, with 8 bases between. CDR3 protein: CASSPWRNEQYF. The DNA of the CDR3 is TGTGCCAGCTCACCTTGGAGAAACGAGCAGTACTTC.

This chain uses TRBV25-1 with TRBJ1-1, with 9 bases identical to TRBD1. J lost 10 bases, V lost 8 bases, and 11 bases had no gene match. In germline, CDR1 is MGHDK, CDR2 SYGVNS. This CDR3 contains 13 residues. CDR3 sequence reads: CASQPGQGHGAFF. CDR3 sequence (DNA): TGTGCCAGCCAGCCGGGACAGGGACATGGAGCTTTCTTT.

The CDR3 DNA reads TGCGCCAGCAGCCTCCTAGGAAGCAGCCAGCCCCAGCATTTT. It yields the protein CASSLLGSSQPQHF. The chain is built from TRBV4-1 and TRBJ1-5; D remains ambiguous. The V end was cut by 4 bases, the J end by 7 bases, with 14 bases between. From germline, CDR1 is MGHRA and CDR2 YSYEKL. The CDR3 contains 14 residues.

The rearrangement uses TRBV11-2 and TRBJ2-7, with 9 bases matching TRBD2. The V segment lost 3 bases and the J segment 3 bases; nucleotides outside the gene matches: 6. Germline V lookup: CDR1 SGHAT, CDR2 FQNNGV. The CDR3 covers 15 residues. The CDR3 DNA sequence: TGTGCCAGCAGCTTCCGAGTAGCGGGGGACTACGAGCAGTACTTC. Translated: CASSFRVAGDYEQYF.

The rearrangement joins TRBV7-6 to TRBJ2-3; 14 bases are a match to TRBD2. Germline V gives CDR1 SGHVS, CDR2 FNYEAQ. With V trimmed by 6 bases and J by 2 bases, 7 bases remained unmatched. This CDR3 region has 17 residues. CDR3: CASSQGLAGANTDTQYF. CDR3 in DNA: TGTGCCAGCAGTCAGGGACTAGCGGGAGCGAACACAGATACGCAGTATTTT.

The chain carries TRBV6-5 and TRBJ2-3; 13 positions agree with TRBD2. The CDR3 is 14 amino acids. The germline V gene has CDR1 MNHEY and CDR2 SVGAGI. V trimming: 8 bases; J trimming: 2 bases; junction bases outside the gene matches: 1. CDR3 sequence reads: CASGLAGVTDTQYF. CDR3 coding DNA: TGTGCCAGCGGACTAGCGGGGGTCACAGATACGCAGTATTTT.

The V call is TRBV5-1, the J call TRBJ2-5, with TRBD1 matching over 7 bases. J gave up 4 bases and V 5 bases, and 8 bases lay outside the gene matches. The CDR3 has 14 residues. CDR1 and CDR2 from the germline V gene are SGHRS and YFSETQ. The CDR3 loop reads CASSGQATRETQYF. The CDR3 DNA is TGCGCCAGCAGTGGACAGGCCACGCGAGAGACCCAGTACTTC.

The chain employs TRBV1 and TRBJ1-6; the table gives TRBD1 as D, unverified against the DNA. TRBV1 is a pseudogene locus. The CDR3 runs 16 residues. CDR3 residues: CTSSQDDGQGRSPLHF. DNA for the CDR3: TGCACCAGCAGCCAAGATGACGGTCAGGGCCGGTCACCCCTCCACTTT.

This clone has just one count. DNA of the CDR3: TGTGCCAGCACCGACATTAGTAGAAGGGAGACCCAGTACTTC. The encoded protein is CASTDISRRETQYF. The chain recombines TRBV6-5 with TRBJ2-5, with D uncertain. This CDR3 comprises 14 residues. Germline V gene data show CDR1 as MNHEY and CDR2 as SVGAGI. Between the trimmed V and J ends, which lost 7 bases and 5 bases, there was a span of 17 bases.

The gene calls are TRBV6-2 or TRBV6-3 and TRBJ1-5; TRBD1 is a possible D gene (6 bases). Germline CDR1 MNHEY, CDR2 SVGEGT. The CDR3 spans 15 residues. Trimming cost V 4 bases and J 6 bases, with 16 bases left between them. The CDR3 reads CASSSWRGGGQPQHF. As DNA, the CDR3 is TGTGCCAGCAGTTCGTGGCGGGGAGGGGGTCAGCCCCAGCATTTT.

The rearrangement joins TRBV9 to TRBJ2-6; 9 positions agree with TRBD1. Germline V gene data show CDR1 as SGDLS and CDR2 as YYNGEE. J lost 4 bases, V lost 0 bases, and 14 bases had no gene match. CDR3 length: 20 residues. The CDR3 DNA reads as TGTGCCAGCAGCGTAGCAGGACAGGGGACCCACCTGGGGGGGGCCAACGTCCTGACTTTC. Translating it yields CASSVAGQGTHLGGANVLTF.

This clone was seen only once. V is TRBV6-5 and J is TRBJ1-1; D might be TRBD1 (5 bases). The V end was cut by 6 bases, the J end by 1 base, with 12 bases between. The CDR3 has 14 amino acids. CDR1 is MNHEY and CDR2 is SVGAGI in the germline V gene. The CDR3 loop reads CASSDWGGNTEAFF. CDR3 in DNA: TGTGCCAGCAGCGACTGGGGCGGGAACACTGAAGCTTTCTTT.

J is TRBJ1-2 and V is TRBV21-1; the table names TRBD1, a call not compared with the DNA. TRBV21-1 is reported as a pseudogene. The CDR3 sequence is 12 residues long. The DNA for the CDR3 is TGTGCCAGCAGCGCAGGGGGTCTGGGCTACACCTTC. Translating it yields CASSAGGLGYTF.

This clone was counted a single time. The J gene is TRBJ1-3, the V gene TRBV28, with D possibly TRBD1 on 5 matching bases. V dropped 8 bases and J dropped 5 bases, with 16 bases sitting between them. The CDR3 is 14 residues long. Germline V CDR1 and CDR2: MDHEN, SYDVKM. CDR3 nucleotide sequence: TGTGCCAGCGGTGGGACTATCCCGAGAAACACCATATATTTT. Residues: CASGGTIPRNTIYF.

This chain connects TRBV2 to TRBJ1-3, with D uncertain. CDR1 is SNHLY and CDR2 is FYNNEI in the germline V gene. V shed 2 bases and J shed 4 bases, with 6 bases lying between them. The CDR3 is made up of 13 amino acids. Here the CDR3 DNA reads TGTGCCAGCAGTGAAAGCGCGGGAAACACCATATATTTT. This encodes CASSESAGNTIYF.

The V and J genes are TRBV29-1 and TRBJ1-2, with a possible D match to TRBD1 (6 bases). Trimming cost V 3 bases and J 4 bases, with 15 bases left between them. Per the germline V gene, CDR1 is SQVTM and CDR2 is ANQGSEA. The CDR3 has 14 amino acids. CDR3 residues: CSVDRGATGYGYTF. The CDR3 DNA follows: TGCAGCGTTGACCGGGGGGCGACTGGCTATGGCTACACCTTC.

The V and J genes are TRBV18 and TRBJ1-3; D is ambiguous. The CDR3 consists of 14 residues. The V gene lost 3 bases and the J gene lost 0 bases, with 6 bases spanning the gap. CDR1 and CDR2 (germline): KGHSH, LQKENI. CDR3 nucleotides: TGTGCCAGCTCACCCGATAGCTCTGGAAACACCATATATTTT. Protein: CASSPDSSGNTIYF.

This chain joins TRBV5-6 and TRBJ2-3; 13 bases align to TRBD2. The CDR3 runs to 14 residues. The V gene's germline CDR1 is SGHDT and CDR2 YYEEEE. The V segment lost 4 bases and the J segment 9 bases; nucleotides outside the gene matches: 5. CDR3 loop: CASSVLAGGGTQYF. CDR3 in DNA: TGTGCCAGCAGCGTACTAGCGGGAGGGGGCACGCAGTATTTT.

CDR3 DNA: TGTGCCAGCAGCGAACTAGCGGGAAGGGGTGGTGAGCAGTTCTTC. Translating gives CASSELAGRGGEQFF. This sequence joins TRBV11-2 and TRBJ2-1; TRBD2 matches 10 bases. Trimming at V came to 5 bases and at J to 9 bases, leaving 10 bases not matched to a gene. There are 15 residues in the CDR3. The germline CDR1 and CDR2 sequences are SGHAT and FQNNGV.

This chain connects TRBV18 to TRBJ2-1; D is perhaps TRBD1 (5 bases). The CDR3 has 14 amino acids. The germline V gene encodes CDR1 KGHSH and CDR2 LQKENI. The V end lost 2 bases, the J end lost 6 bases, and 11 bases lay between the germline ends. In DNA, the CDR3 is TGTGCCAGCTCACCAATGGCCAGGGTCAATGAGCAGTTCTTC. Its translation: CASSPMARVNEQFF. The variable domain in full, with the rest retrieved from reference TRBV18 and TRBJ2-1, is NAGVMQNPRHLVRRRGQEARLRCSPMKGHSHVYWYRQLPEEGLKFMVYLQKENIIDESGMPKERFSAEFPKEGPSILRIQQVVRGDSAAYFCASSPMARVNEQFFGPGTRLTVL.

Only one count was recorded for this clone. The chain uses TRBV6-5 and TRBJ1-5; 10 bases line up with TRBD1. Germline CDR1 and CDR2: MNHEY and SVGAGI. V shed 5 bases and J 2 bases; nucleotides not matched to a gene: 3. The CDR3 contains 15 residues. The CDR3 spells CASSPTGGRNQPQHF. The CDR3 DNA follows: TGTGCCAGCAGTCCGACAGGGGGCCGCAATCAGCCCCAGCATTTT.

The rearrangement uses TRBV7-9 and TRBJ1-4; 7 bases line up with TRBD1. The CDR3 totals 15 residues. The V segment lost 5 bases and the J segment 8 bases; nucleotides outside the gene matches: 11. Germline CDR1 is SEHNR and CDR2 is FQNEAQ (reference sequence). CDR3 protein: CASSRGDRGLEKLFF. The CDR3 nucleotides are TGTGCCAGCAGCCGTGGGGACAGAGGCCTCGAAAAACTGTTTTTT.